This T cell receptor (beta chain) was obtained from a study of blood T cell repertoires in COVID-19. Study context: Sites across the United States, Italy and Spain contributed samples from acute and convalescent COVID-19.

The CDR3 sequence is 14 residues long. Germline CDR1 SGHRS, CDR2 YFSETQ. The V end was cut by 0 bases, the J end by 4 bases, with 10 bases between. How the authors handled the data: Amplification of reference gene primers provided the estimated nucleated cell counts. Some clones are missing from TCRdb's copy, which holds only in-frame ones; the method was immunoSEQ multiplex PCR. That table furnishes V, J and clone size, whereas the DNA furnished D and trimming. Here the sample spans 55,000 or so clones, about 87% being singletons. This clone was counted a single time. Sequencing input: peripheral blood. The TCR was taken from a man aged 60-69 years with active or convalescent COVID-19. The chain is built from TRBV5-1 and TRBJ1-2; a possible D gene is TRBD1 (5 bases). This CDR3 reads CASSLAGNSYGYTF. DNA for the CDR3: TGCGCCAGCAGCTTGGCAGGGAATAGCTATGGCTACACCTTC.